These T cell receptor beta chains were read from a single sample in a study of CD8 T cells in ankylosing spondylitis. TCRdb called the 5' RACE reads again in MiXCR, with one record for every CDR3 protein. The sample records 250,000 to 350,000 distinct CDR3 sequences, roughly 20% being singletons. Sequencing input: blood, either unsorted or a sorted T cell fraction (not recorded which). The receptors stem from a female donor with ankylosing spondylitis or in good health (not recorded which). Both conserved end residues are part of each CDR3. A D gene is named only where the DNA matches it firmly. A row's size may be missing; if present it is once, few, many or a size class.

DNA,CDR3,J,D,V,size
TGTGCCAGCTCACCACGGGTACAGAACTATGGCTACACCTTC,CASSPRVQNYGYTF,TRBJ1-2,.,TRBV18,.
TGTGCCAGCAGCTCTTACGGTATCGGGGGAGACTATGGCTACACCTTC,CASSSYGIGGDYGYTF,TRBJ1-2,.,TRBV7-6,few
TGTGCCTGGTCGCGGGGGTACGAGCAGTACTTC,CAWSRGYEQYF,TRBJ2-7,TRBD2,TRBV30,few
TGTGCCAGCAGTTACTCGGGGACTAGCGGGATAAGCTCCTACAATGAGCAGTTCTTC,CASSYSGTSGISSYNEQFF,TRBJ2-1,TRBD2,TRBV6-5,.
TGCAGTGCTAGACCAAACAGGGGCTATGAAGCTTTCTTT,CSARPNRGYEAFF,TRBJ1-1,TRBD1,TRBV20-1,few
TGTGCCAGCAGCTCAGTCAGGGGTTCCGGGGAGCTGTTTTTT,CASSSVRGSGELFF,TRBJ2-2,.,TRBV7-9,.
TGTGCCAGCAGCTTCTCGACTAGCGGGAGGCGGGTCGAGCAGTACTTC,CASSFSTSGRRVEQYF,TRBJ2-7,TRBD2,TRBV7-2,.
TGCGCCAGCAGCCCCGGGACAGGGTGGACTAGCGGGAGGATACAGTACTTC,CASSPGTGWTSGRIQYF,TRBJ2-7,TRBD2,TRBV4-3,.
TGTGCCAGCAGTTACTCGAGGCCTGAGACCCAGTACTTC,CASSYSRPETQYF,TRBJ2-5,.,TRBV6-5,once
TGTGCCAGCAGCGCCAGGGACCTATTGAACACTGAAGCTTTCTTT,CASSARDLLNTEAFF,TRBJ1-1,.,TRBV7-9,.
TGTGCCAGCAGCCTGATTGGTAGGGGACTCCTCTCCTACAATGAGCAGTTCTTC,CASSLIGRGLLSYNEQFF,TRBJ2-1,.,TRBV5-6,few
TGCAGTGCTTCACCCGGACTAGCGGGGGAGCAGTACTTC,CSASPGLAGEQYF,TRBJ2-7,TRBD2,TRBV20-1,.
TGTGCCAGCAGTAGGGGACACCCTGGGGCTGAAGCTTTCTTT,CASSRGHPGAEAFF,TRBJ1-1,.,TRBV6-1,few
TGTGCCAGCAGAGGGGCGGGCACCGGGGAGCTGTTTTTT,CASRGAGTGELFF,TRBJ2-2,.,TRBV12-3/TRBV12-4,few
TGCAGTGCGCTAGCGGGAGGGCCCAATGAGCAGTTCTTC,CSALAGGPNEQFF,TRBJ2-1,TRBD2,TRBV20-1,.
TGCGCCAGCAGTAGCGGGAGACTGGACCACGAGCAGTACTTC,CASSSGRLDHEQYF,TRBJ2-7,TRBD2,TRBV5-1,.
TGTGCCAGCAGCTCACCCGGGACAGGGGGCAATGAGCAGTTCTTC,CASSSPGTGGNEQFF,TRBJ2-1,TRBD1,TRBV7-3,few
TGCAGTGCTCCACAGGGGGCTTCGGGTGAAGCTTTCTTT,CSAPQGASGEAFF,TRBJ1-1,TRBD1,TRBV20-1,.
TGTGCCAGCAGTTTTCTACGAGGTGCGGAGCTGTTTTTT,CASSFLRGAELFF,TRBJ2-2,.,TRBV12-3/TRBV12-4,many
TGTGCCAGCAGCTTAAGCGGGAGGGCCGCTTACGAGCAGTACTTC,CASSLSGRAAYEQYF,TRBJ2-7,TRBD2,TRBV7-8,many
TGTGCCAGCAGCACAGGGTTTTACGAGCAGTACTTC,CASSTGFYEQYF,TRBJ2-7,.,TRBV7-2,.
TGTGCCAGCAGCACTATAAGTTTTAATTCACCCCTCCACTTT,CASSTISFNSPLHF,TRBJ1-6,.,TRBV12-3/TRBV12-4,few